The 25 T cell receptor beta chains in this list originate from one sample, sequenced in a study of blood T cell repertoires in COVID-19 (dated by TCRdb to about 2020). The library was prepared using the immunoSEQ multiplex PCR assay. TCRdb carries this immuneACCESS record with in-frame sequences only. Its versions omit some clonotypes, under half of them owing to an unresolved V gene in the studies checked, with the rest unexplained. For this sample there are approximately 110,000 clones; about 88% appear just once. 8.4% of the sample lies in the top ten. Sequenced input: peripheral blood. The receptors derive from a woman between 65 and 79 years old who had recovered from COVID-19.

J is TRBJ2-5 and V is TRBV28; TRBD2 matches at 11 bases. V lost 3 bases to trimming and J lost 1 base; unmatched junction nucleotides: 7. The CDR3 spans 17 residues. Per the germline V gene, CDR1 is MDHEN and CDR2 is SYDVKM. In DNA, the CDR3 is TGTGCCAGCAGTTTCCTCCATAGCGGGGGGGTCCAAGAGACCCAGTACTTC. Protein sequence: CASSFLHSGGVQETQYF.

The J gene is TRBJ2-5, the V gene TRBV5-1, with a tentative D call TRBD2 (6 bases). V dropped 7 bases and J dropped 4 bases, with 14 bases sitting between them. Germline CDR1 and CDR2: SGHRS and YFSETQ. This CDR3 comprises 13 residues. CDR3 loop: CASQAPGLETQYF. The CDR3 coding sequence is TGCGCCAGCCAAGCTCCGGGACTAGAGACCCAGTACTTC.

The table lists this clone with a count of one. The chain links TRBV7-2 to TRBJ1-1; TRBD1 matches at 8 bases. J was trimmed by 1 base and V by 3 bases; bases with no gene match: 1. The CDR3 length is 14 residues. The germline V gene has CDR1 SGHTA and CDR2 FQGNSA. As DNA, the CDR3 is TGTGCCAGCAGCTTTACAGGGGGGAACACTGAAGCTTTCTTT. Translation gives CASSFTGGNTEAFF.

The CDR3 spells CASSRGEQILYTGELFF. The CDR3 nucleotides are TGTGCCAGCAGCCGGGGGGAACAGATTCTTTACACCGGGGAGCTGTTTTTT. This chain joins TRBV14 and TRBJ2-2; D perhaps matches TRBD2 (6 bases). This CDR3 is 17 amino acids long. Trimming removed 4 bases at V and 3 bases at J, with 18 bases between. Germline V gene data show CDR1 as SGHDN and CDR2 as FVKESK.

The V gene is TRBV4-3, the J gene TRBJ1-1, with D maybe TRBD1 (5 bases). Germline loops: CDR1 LGHNA, CDR2 YSLEER. V dropped 2 bases and J dropped 2 bases, with 12 bases sitting between them. CDR3 size: 15 residues. CDR3 DNA: TGCGCCAGCAGCCAACAATTCAGGGCCAACACTGAAGCTTTCTTT. Translating gives CASSQQFRANTEAFF.

The chain couples TRBV29-1 to TRBJ1-2; 8 nucleotides align to TRBD1. CDR3 length: 13 residues. CDR1 and CDR2 from the germline V gene are SQVTM and ANQGSEA. The CDR3 here is CIVGQGLGYGYTF. CDR3 in DNA: TGCATTGTAGGACAGGGCCTAGGCTATGGCTACACCTTC.

This rearrangement joins TRBV29-1 to TRBJ2-1, with D perhaps TRBD1 (6 bases). There are 14 residues in the CDR3. Trimming removed 7 bases from V and 6 bases from J, with 19 bases in between. The germline gives CDR1 SQVTM, CDR2 ANQGSEA. The CDR3: CSAYNRERGNEQFF. The CDR3 bases are TGCAGCGCCTATAACAGGGAAAGGGGCAATGAGCAGTTCTTC.

The J gene is TRBJ1-6, the V gene TRBV2; no definite D call. V was pared by 8 bases and J by 9 bases, with 11 bases between. Per the germline V gene, CDR1 is SNHLY and CDR2 is FYNNEI. This CDR3 region has 12 residues. CDR3: CASSAGGSPLHF. The CDR3 DNA sequence: TGTGCCAGCTCGGCGGGAGGTTCACCCCTCCACTTT. The whole variable domain, filled in from reference TRBV2 and TRBJ1-6, reads EPEVTQTPSHQVTQMGQEVILRCVPISNHLYFYWYRQILGQKVEFLVSFYNNEISEKSEIFDDQFSVERPDGSNFTLKIRSTKLEDSAMYFCASSAGGSPLHFGNGTRLTVT.

The gene calls are TRBV11-2 and TRBJ2-7; tentative D call: TRBD2 (5 bases). This CDR3 is built from 14 residues. With 1 base removed from V and 5 bases from J, the gap between germline ends came to 12 bases. Germline CDR1 reads SGHAT; CDR2 reads FQNNGV. CDR3 coding DNA: TGTGCCAGCAGCTTAGGTGGACTCAGCGACGAGCAGTACTTC. Amino acid sequence: CASSLGGLSDEQYF.

The chain employs TRBV6-4 and TRBJ2-1; D possibly corresponds to TRBD1 (5 bases). The CDR3 extends over 16 amino acids. Per germline, CDR1 MRHNA and CDR2 SNTAGT. V lost 1 base and J lost 0, with 10 bases in between. This CDR3 is CASSDYRGASYNEQFF. As DNA, the CDR3 is TGTGCCAGCAGTGACTATCGTGGGGCCTCCTACAATGAGCAGTTCTTC.

This chain joins TRBV6-5 and TRBJ1-4; the D gene is possibly TRBD1 (5 bases). The V end was cut by 6 bases, the J end by 3 bases, with 8 bases between. Germline V gives CDR1 MNHEY, CDR2 SVGAGI. This CDR3 spans 13 amino acids. CDR3 coding DNA: TGTGCCAGCAGATCGACAGCTAATGAAAAACTGTTTTTT. This gives the protein CASRSTANEKLFF.

CDR3 sequence: CASSSAVGGGAGELFF. CDR3 bases: TGTGCCAGCAGCTCCGCGGTAGGCGGGGGGGCCGGGGAGCTGTTTTTT. The genes are TRBV5-4 and TRBJ2-2; TRBD2 matches 9 bases. The CDR3 sequence is 16 residues long. The germline CDR1 and CDR2 sequences are SGHNT and YYREEE (reference sequence). Losses at the gene ends were 3 bases for V and 6 bases for J; bases not matched to a gene: 9.

This chain uses TRBV5-6 with TRBJ2-7, with D hard to call. Germline V gives CDR1 SGHDT, CDR2 YYEEEE. The V end lost 0 bases, the J end lost 1 base, and 8 bases lay between the germline ends. This CDR3 has 14 residues. CDR3 in amino acids: CASSLDLKSYEQYF. For the CDR3, the DNA is TGTGCCAGCAGCTTGGACTTGAAATCCTACGAGCAGTACTTC.

The chain combines TRBV12-3 or TRBV12-4 with TRBJ2-1; TRBD2 is a possible D gene (6 bases). V dropped 3 bases and J dropped 10 bases, with 7 bases sitting between them. This CDR3 has 11 amino acids. DNA for the CDR3: TGTGCCAGCAGTTTTCGGGGGGAGCAGTTCTTC. As protein: CASSFRGEQFF.

This sequence joins TRBV5-1 and TRBJ1-6; 9 bases are a match to TRBD1. With V trimmed by 4 bases and J by 8 bases, 7 bases remained unmatched. In germline, CDR1 is SGHRS, CDR2 YFSETQ. The CDR3 is made up of 15 amino acids. The CDR3 bases are TGCGCCAGCAGCCCCTCCGGGACAGGGTATTCACCCCTCCACTTT. It codes for CASSPSGTGYSPLHF.

V is TRBV19 and J is TRBJ2-1, with a weak D call TRBD2 (5 bases). V was shortened by 5 bases and J by 0 bases, with 14 bases between the two germline ends. The CDR3 covers 16 residues. CDR1 and CDR2 from the germline V gene are LNHDA and SQIVND (reference sequence). The CDR3 DNA follows: TGTGCCAGTAGTGCCCTGAGGGAAAGCTCCTACAATGAGCAGTTCTTC. It codes for CASSALRESSYNEQFF. Full variable domain (outside the CDR3, taken from reference TRBV19 and TRBJ2-1): DGGITQSPKYLFRKEGQNVTLSCEQNLNHDAMYWYRQDPGQGLRLIYYSQIVNDFQKGDIAEGYSVSREKKESFPLTVTSAQKNPTAFYLCASSALRESSYNEQFFGPGTRLTVL.

The chain joins TRBV14 to TRBJ2-1; D is possibly TRBD1 (5 bases). CDR3 size: 14 residues. Germline loops: CDR1 SGHDN, CDR2 FVKESK. With 1 base removed from V and 9 bases from J, the gap between germline ends came to 13 bases. CDR3 DNA sequence: TGTGCCAGCAGCCAAGGGTACCTTGGGGCTGAGCAGTTCTTC. It is translated as CASSQGYLGAEQFF.

This clone was seen a single time. The chain combines TRBV18 with TRBJ2-5; the match to TRBD2 covers 11 bases. Germline CDR1 and CDR2: KGHSH and LQKENI. Trimming removed 6 bases from V and 5 bases from J; junction bases left unmatched: 5. CDR3 length equals 14 residues. This chain's CDR3 is CASSRLAGGETQYF. The CDR3 DNA reads as TGTGCCAGCTCCCGGTTAGCGGGAGGGGAGACCCAGTACTTC.

CDR3 sequence (DNA): TGTGCCAGCAGCTTGCGGGGACCCATTAATGAAAAACTGTTTTTT. Translated: CASSLRGPINEKLFF. J is TRBJ1-4 and V is TRBV13; tentatively, D is TRBD1 (5 bases). CDR3 size: 15 residues. Germline assignment: CDR1 PRHDT and CDR2 FYEKMQ (reference sequence). The germline V and J ends were trimmed by 3 bases and 4 bases, with 12 bases remaining between them.

The chain uses TRBV7-3 and TRBJ1-6; D not resolved. With 5 bases removed from V and 0 bases from J, the gap between germline ends came to 8 bases. CDR1 SGHTA and CDR2 FQGTGA come from the germline V gene. The CDR3 covers 15 residues. The chain's CDR3 is CASSPTGSYNSPLHF. The CDR3 DNA follows: TGTGCCAGCAGCCCTACGGGCTCCTATAATTCACCCCTCCACTTT.

V is TRBV7-2 and J is TRBJ2-2; D not resolved. The CDR3 is made up of 16 amino acids. The V gene lost 5 bases and the J gene lost 2 bases, with 15 bases spanning the gap. Per germline, CDR1 SGHTA and CDR2 FQGNSA. The CDR3 DNA reads as TGTGCCAGCAGCGTCCAACCCCTACTTAACACCGGGGAGCTGTTTTTT. Translation gives CASSVQPLLNTGELFF.

The V gene is TRBV5-6, the J gene TRBJ2-2; a possible D gene is TRBD1 (6 bases). The CDR3 covers 16 residues. Germline CDR1 reads SGHDT; CDR2 reads YYEEEE. V lost 3 bases, J lost 4 bases, and 16 bases lay in between. DNA of the CDR3: TGTGCCAGCAGCTCGCCACCGTACAGGGTCACCGGGGAGCTGTTTTTT. Translation: CASSSPPYRVTGELFF.

The chain has TRBV6-5 and TRBJ1-4; perhaps TRBD1 as D (5 bases). V shed 0 bases and J shed 1 base, with 6 bases lying between them. From germline, CDR1 is MNHEY and CDR2 SVGAGI. The CDR3 spans 15 residues. The CDR3 spells CASSYSGGTNEKLFF. The DNA for the CDR3 is TGTGCCAGCAGTTACTCGGGGGGAACTAATGAAAAACTGTTTTTT.

The chain is built from TRBV7-2 and TRBJ2-2, with D hard to call. In germline, CDR1 is SGHTA, CDR2 FQGNSA. The CDR3 loop spans 15 amino acids. V lost 1 base and J lost 8, with 14 bases in between. The CDR3 nucleotides are TGTGCCAGCAGCTTAGTCCCCTCAGAATGGGGGGAGCTGTTTTTT. Protein sequence: CASSLVPSEWGELFF.

This chain links TRBV5-4 with TRBJ2-5; 8 bases are a match to TRBD1. V dropped 4 bases and J dropped 1; count of bases not matched to a gene: 6. There are 15 residues in the CDR3. CDR1 SGHNT and CDR2 YYREEE come from the germline V gene (reference sequence). CDR3 sequence reads: CASSLLQGGQETQYF. In DNA, the CDR3 is TGTGCCAGCAGCCTTCTACAGGGGGGCCAAGAGACCCAGTACTTC.